This T cell receptor beta chain is drawn from a study of OX40 agonist ivuxolimab in advanced cancers. Study as a whole: The patients received ivuxolimab by intravenous route every 2 weeks at 0.01 to 10 mg/kg.

Sampling times: baseline, cycle 4 day 1, cycle 7 day 1. Sequencing was performed with immunoSEQ multiplex PCR; in TCRdb, only in-frame clones are kept and a portion is missing. The table records about 100,000 clones, nearly 90% of them present only once. As regards this clone: Antigen specificity is unknown.

Study-wide findings and caveats: There were also nonresponders showing low normalized T-cell clonal expansion. Patients who responded partially at 0.1-3.0 mg/kg showed clonal expansion ranking among the lowest.

The germline V gene encodes CDR1 SGHTA and CDR2 FQGNSA. Between the trimmed V and J ends, which lost 1 base and 8 bases, there was a span of 7 bases. CDR3 size: 12 residues. The chain couples TRBV7-2 to TRBJ2-3; no clear D. The sequence came from an adult with an advanced solid tumor such as melanoma, head and neck, liver or kidney cancer. Specimen: CD4+ or CD8+ T cells sorted from blood, collected in a trial of the OX40 agonist ivuxolimab. The CDR3 here is CASSLVAGTQYF. In nucleotides, the CDR3 is TGTGCCAGCAGCTTAGTTGCAGGTACGCAGTATTTT.